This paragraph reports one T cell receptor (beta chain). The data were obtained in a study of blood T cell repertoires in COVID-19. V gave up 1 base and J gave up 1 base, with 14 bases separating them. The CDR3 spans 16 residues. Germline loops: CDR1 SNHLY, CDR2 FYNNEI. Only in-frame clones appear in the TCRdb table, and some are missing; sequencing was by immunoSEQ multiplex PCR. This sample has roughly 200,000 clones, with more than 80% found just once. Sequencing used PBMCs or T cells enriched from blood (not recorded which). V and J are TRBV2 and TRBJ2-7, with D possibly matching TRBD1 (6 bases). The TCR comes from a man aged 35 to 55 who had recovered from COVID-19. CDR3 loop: CASSEGGQLISYEQYF. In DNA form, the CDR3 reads TGTGCCAGCAGTGAAGGAGGACAGCTCATATCCTACGAGCAGTACTTC.